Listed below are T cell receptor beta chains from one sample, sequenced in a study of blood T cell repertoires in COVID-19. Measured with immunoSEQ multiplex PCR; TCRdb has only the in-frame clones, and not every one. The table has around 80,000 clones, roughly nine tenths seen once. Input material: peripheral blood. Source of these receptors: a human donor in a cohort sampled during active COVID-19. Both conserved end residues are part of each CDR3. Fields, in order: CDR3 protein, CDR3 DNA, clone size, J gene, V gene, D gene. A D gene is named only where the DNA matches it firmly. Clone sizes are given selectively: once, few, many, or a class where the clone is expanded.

CASSDGMSGELFF | TGTGCCAGCAGCGACGGGATGAGCGGGGAGCTGTTTTTT | . | TRBJ2-2 | TRBV2 | .
CASRTAGQPQHF | TGTGCCAGCAGAACGGCAGGTCAGCCCCAGCATTTT | . | TRBJ1-5 | TRBV6-5 | .
CASSEAGLGQPQHF | TGTGCCAGCAGTGAGGCAGGGTTAGGTCAGCCCCAGCATTTT | . | TRBJ1-5 | TRBV6-1 | .
CASSSHWGLAGGAYEQYF | TGTGCCAGCAGCTCCCATTGGGGACTAGCGGGAGGGGCCTACGAGCAGTACTTC | . | TRBJ2-7 | TRBV7-2 | TRBD2
CASSRTYRGDGYTF | TGTGCCAGCAGCCGTACTTACAGGGGGGATGGCTACACCTTC | few | TRBJ1-2 | TRBV7-6 | TRBD1
CASSQAVMNTEAFF | TGTGCCAGCAGCCAAGCGGTGATGAACACTGAAGCTTTCTTT | . | TRBJ1-1 | TRBV3-1/TRBV3-2 | .
CASSKMTGLDEQFF | TGTGCCAGCAGCAAAATGACCGGGTTGGATGAGCAGTTCTTC | . | TRBJ2-1 | TRBV11-2 | .
CASSRGGQGAWTGELFF | TGTGCCAGCAGTCGGGGGGGGCAGGGGGCGTGGACCGGGGAGCTGTTTTTT | few | TRBJ2-2 | TRBV6-6 | .
CASNPSRYNEQFF | TGTGCCAGCAACCCTTCTCGGTACAATGAGCAGTTCTTC | . | TRBJ2-1 | TRBV7-2 | .
CASRFRGSHEKLFF | TGTGCCAGCAGGTTCAGGGGGAGCCATGAAAAACTGTTTTTT | once | TRBJ1-4 | TRBV6-6 | TRBD1
CASSRTGPRGLEQYF | TGTGCCAGCAGTCGAACCGGGCCGAGGGGGCTCGAGCAGTACTTC | few | TRBJ2-7 | TRBV2 | TRBD1